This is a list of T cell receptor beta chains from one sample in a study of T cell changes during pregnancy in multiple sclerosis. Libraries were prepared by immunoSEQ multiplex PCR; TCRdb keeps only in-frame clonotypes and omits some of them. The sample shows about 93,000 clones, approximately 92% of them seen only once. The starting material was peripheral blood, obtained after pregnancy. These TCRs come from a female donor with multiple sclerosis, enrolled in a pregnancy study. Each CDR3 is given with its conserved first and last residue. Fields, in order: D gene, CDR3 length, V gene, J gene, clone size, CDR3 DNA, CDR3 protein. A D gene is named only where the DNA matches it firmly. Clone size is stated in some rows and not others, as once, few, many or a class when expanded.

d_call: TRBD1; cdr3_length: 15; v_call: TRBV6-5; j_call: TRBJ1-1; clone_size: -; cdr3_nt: TGTGCCAGCCTCCATTTTCGACAGGGAAGTACTGAAGCTTTCTTT; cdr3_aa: CASLHFRQGSTEAFF
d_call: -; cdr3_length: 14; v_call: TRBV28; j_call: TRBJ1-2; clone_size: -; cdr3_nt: TGTGCCAGCAGTGGCGCGGGAATCAACTATGGCTACACCTTC; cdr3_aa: CASSGAGINYGYTF
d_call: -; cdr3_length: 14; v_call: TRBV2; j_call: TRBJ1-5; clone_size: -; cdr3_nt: TGTGCCAGCAGCGAAAGGGGGGGACCTCAGCCCCAGCATTTT; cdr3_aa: CASSERGGPQPQHF
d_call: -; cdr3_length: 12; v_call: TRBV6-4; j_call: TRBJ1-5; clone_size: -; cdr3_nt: TGTGCCAGCAGTGACTCCTCGGGTCCCCAGCATTTT; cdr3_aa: CASSDSSGPQHF
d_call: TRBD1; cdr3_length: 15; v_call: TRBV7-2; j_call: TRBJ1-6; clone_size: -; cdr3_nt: TGTGCCAGCAGCTTAGCTAGCGGACAGGGGTCACCCCTCCACTTT; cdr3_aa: CASSLASGQGSPLHF
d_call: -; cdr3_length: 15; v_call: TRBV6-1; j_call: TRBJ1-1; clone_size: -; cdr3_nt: TGTGCCAGCAGTGAATTTTTCGGGGGAATCACTGAAGCTTTCTTT; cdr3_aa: CASSEFFGGITEAFF
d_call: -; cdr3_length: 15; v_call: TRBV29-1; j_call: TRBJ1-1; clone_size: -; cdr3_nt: TGCAGCGTTGAAATGGGGCTAGGGATGGGGACTGAAGCTTTCTTT; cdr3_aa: CSVEMGLGMGTEAFF
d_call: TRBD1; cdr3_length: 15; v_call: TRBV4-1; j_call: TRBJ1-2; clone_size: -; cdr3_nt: TGCGCCAGCAGCCAAGATGTGGGACAGGGAAGTGGCTACACCTTC; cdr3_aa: CASSQDVGQGSGYTF
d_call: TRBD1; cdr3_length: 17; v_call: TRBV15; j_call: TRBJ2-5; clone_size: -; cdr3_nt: TGTGCCACCAGCAGGGGGCGGTCCGGGACAGCCCAAGAGACCCAGTACTTC; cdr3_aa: CATSRGRSGTAQETQYF
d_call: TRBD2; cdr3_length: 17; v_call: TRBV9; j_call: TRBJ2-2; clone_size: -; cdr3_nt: TGTGCCAGCAGCGTAGCGGGGGGGCCCGTCGACACCGGGGAGCTGTTTTTT; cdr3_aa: CASSVAGGPVDTGELFF
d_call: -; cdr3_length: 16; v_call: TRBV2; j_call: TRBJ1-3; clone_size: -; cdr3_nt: TGTGCCAGCAGTGAAGCTTCGGGGATCTCTGGAAACACCATATATTTT; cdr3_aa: CASSEASGISGNTIYF
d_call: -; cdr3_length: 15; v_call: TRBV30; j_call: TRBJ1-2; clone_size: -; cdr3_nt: TGTGCCTGGAGTGAAGAGGCAGACCACTCCTATGGCTACACCTTC; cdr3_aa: CAWSEEADHSYGYTF
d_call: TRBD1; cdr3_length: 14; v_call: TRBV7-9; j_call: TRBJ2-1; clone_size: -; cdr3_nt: TGTGCCAGCAGCTTATCGAGGGGGCGGAATGAGCAGTTCTTC; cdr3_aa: CASSLSRGRNEQFF
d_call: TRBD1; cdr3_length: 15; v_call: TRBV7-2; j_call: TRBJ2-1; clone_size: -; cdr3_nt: TGTGCCAGCAGCAAAACCGGGACAGTTAACAATGAGCAGTTCTTC; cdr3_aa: CASSKTGTVNNEQFF
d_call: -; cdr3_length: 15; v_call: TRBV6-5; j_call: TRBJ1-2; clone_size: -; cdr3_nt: TGTGCCAGCAGTTACCGTTCACAGGCTTCCTATGGCTACACCTTC; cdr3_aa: CASSYRSQASYGYTF
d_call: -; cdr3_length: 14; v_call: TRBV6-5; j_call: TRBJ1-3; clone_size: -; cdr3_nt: TGTGCCAGCAGTTCACATGGCTCTGGAAACACCATATATTTT; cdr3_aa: CASSSHGSGNTIYF
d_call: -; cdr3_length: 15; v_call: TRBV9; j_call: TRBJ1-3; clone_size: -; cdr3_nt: TGTGCCAGCAGCGTAGGGGGCCTGAAAGGAAACACCATATATTTT; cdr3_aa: CASSVGGLKGNTIYF
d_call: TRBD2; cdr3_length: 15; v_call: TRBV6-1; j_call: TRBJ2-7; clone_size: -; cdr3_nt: TGTGCCAGCAGTGAATTAGCGGGAGGCCCGGACGAGCAGTACTTC; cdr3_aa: CASSELAGGPDEQYF
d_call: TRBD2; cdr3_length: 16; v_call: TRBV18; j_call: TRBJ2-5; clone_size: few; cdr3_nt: TGTGCCAGCTCACCCCGGACTAGCGGGAGCTCTGAGACCCAGTACTTC; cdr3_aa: CASSPRTSGSSETQYF
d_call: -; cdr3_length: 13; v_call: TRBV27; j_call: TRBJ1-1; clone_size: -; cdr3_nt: TGTGCCAGCAGCCGGGACTCCAACACTGAAGCTTTCTTT; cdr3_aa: CASSRDSNTEAFF
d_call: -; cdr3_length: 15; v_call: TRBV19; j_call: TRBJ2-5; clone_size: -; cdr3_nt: TGTGCCAGTAGTATCAGGGGATCTACGGGAGAGACCCAGTACTTC; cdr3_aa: CASSIRGSTGETQYF
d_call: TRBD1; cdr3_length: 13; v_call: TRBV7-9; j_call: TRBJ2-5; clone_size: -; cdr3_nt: TGTGCCAGCAGCCGGGGACAGCTGGAGACCCAGTACTTC; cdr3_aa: CASSRGQLETQYF
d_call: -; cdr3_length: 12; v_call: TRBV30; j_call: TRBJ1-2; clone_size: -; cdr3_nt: TGTGCCTGGAGTACCTCGGGGGTCGGCTACACCTTC; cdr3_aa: CAWSTSGVGYTF
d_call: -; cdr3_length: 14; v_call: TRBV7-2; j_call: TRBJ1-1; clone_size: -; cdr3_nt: TGTGCCAGCAGATCAAGCGGGGGGATCACTGAAGCTTTCTTT; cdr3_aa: CASRSSGGITEAFF
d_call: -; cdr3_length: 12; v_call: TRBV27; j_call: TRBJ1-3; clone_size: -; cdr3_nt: TGTGCCAGCAGTCCGGGTGGAAACACCATATATTTT; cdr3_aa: CASSPGGNTIYF
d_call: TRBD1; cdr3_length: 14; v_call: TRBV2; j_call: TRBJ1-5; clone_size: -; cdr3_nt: TGTGCCAGCAGCGGAACAGGGGGCAATCAGCCCCAGCATTTT; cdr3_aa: CASSGTGGNQPQHF
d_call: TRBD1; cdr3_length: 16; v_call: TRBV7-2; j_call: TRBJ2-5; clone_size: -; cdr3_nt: TGTGCCAGCAGCTTAAATAGGGGGCATTCTCAAGAGACCCAGTACTTC; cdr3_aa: CASSLNRGHSQETQYF
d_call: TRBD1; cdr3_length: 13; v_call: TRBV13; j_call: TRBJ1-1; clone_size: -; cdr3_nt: TGTGCCAGCAGCCCCACAGGGGCCTCTGAAGCTTTCTTT; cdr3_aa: CASSPTGASEAFF
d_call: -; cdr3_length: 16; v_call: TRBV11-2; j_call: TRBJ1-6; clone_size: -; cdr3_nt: TGTGCCAGCAGCTCTCCGCGGGAATCCTATAATTCACCCCTCCACTTT; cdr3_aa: CASSSPRESYNSPLHF
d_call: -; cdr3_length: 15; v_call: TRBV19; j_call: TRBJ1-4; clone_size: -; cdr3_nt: TGTGCCAGTAGTATCCCGGGAGGGAGAGGAGAAAAACTGTTTTTT; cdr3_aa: CASSIPGGRGEKLFF
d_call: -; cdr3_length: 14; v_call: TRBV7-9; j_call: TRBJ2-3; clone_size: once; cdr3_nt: TGTGCCAGCAGCTCAGGACTGGGGGCGGATACGCAGTATTTT; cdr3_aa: CASSSGLGADTQYF
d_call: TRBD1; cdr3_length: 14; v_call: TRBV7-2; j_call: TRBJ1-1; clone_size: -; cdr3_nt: TGTGCCAGCAGCTTGACAGGGGGAGACACTGAAGCTTTCTTT; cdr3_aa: CASSLTGGDTEAFF
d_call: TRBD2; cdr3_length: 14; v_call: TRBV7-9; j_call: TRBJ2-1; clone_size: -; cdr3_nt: TGTGCCAGCGGTAGCGGGAGATACGTGGATGAGCAGTTCTTC; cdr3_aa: CASGSGRYVDEQFF
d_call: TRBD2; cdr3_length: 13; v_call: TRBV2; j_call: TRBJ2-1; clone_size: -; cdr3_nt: TGTGCCAGCACCCTAGCGGGAGGCAATGAGCAGTTCTTC; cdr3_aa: CASTLAGGNEQFF
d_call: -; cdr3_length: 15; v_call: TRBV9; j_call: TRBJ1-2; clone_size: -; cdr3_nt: TGTGCCAGCAGCCCAGCGGGGGCAAAAACACATGGCTACACCTTC; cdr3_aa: CASSPAGAKTHGYTF
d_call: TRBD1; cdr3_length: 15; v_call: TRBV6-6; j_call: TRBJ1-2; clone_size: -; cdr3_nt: TGTGCCAGCAGTTATGGTTTCGGGACAGACTATGGCTACACCTTC; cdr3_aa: CASSYGFGTDYGYTF
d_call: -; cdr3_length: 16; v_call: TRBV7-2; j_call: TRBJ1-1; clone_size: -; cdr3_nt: TGTGCCAGCAGCCCCCCGGGGGGGTCTATGAACACTGAAGCTTTCTTT; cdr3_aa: CASSPPGGSMNTEAFF
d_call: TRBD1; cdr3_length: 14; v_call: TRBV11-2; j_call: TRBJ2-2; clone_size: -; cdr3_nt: TGTGCCAGCAGCACACAGGGGGCACAAGGGGAGCTGTTTTTT; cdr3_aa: CASSTQGAQGELFF
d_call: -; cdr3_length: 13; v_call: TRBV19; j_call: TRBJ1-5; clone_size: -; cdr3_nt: TGTGCCAGTAGCTCGGGTGGATCACAGCCCCAGCATTTT; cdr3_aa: CASSSGGSQPQHF
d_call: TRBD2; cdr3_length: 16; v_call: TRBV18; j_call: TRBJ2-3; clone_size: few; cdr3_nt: TGTGCCAGCTCACCACCCGGACTAGCGGGGGGAGATACGCAGTATTTT; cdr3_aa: CASSPPGLAGGDTQYF
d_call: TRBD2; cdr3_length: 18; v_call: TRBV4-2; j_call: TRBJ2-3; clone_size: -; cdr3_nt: TGTGCCAGCAGCCAACATACGAGCGGGAGCAAGGGTTCAGATACGCAGTATTTT; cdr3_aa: CASSQHTSGSKGSDTQYF
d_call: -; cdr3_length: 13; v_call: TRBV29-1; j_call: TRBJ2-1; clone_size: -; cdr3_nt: TGCAGCGTTGACCTGAGTTACTACAATGAGCAGTTCTTC; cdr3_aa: CSVDLSYYNEQFF
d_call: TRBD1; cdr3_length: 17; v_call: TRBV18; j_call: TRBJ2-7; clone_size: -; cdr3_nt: TGTGCCAGCTCACCACTCAGCCTCGACAGGGGGTCCTACGAGCAGTACTTC; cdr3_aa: CASSPLSLDRGSYEQYF
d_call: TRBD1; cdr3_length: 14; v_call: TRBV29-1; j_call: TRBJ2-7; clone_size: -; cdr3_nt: TGCAGCGCTGACCTACAGGGGGACCAGGTCGGGCAGTACTTC; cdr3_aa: CSADLQGDQVGQYF
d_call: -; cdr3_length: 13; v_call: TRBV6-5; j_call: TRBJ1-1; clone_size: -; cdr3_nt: TGTGCCAGCAGCAATCAGGGTAACACTGAAGCTTTCTTT; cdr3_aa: CASSNQGNTEAFF
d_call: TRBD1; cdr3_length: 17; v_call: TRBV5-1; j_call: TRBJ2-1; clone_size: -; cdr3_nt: TGCGCCAGCAGCATAATGTTTCTGGACAGGGGTAACAATGAGCAGTTCTTC; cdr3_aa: CASSIMFLDRGNNEQFF
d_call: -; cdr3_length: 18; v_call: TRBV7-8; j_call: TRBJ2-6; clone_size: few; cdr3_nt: TGTGCCAGCAGCTCGGAGGGGGACTACAACTCTGGGGCCAACGTCCTGACTTTC; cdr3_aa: CASSSEGDYNSGANVLTF
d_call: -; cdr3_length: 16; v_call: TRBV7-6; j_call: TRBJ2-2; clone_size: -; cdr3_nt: TGTGCCAGCATCCCCCCGCAGGGCCCGAACACCGGGGAGCTGTTTTTT; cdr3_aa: CASIPPQGPNTGELFF
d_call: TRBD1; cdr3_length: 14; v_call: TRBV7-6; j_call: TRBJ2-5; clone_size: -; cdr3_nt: TGTGCCAGCAGCTCGGGACAGGTCCAAGAGACCCAGTACTTC; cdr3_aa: CASSSGQVQETQYF
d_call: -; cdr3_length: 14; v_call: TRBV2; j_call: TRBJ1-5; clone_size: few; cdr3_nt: TGTGCCAGCAGTGAAGAAGGGGCAGGTCAGCCCCAGCATTTT; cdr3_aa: CASSEEGAGQPQHF
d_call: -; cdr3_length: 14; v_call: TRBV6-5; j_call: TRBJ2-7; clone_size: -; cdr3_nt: TGTGCCAGCAGTAGGGCCGACAGAGGTCCCGAGCAGTACTTC; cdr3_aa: CASSRADRGPEQYF
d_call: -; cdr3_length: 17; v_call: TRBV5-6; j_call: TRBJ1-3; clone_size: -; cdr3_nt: TGTGCCAGCAGCTGGGGACACACGTCTTTCTCTGGAAACACCATATATTTT; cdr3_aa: CASSWGHTSFSGNTIYF
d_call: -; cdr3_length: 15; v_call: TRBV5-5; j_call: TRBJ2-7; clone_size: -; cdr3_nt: TGTGCCAGCAGCAGGGACAATTCATTCTCCTACGAGCAGTACTTC; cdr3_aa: CASSRDNSFSYEQYF
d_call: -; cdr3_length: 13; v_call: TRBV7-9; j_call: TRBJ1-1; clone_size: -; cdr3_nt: TGTGCCAGCAGCTTAAGTAGGGGGACTGAAGCTTTCTTT; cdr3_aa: CASSLSRGTEAFF
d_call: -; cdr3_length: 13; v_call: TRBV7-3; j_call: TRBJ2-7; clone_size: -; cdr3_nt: TGTGCCAGCAGCCCCTCCCCGACGGGCGAGCAGTACTTC; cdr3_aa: CASSPSPTGEQYF